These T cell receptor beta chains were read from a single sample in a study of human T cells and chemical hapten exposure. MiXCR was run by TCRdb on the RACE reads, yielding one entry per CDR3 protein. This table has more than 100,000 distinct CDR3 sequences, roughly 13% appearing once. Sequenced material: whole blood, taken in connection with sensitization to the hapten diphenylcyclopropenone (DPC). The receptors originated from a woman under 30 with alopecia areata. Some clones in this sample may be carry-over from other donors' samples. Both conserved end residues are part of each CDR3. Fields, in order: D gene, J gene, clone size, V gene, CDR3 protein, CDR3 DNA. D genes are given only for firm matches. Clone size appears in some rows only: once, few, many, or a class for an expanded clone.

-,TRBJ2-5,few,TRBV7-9,CASSSRDIRSKETQYF,TGTGCCAGCAGCTCCAGGGATATTCGTTCAAAAGAGACCCAGTACTTC
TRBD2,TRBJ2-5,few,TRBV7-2,CASSLVSGTSGKETQYF,TGTGCCAGCAGCTTAGTGTCCGGGACTAGCGGGAAAGAGACCCAGTACTTC
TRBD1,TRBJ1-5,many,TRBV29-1,CSVGTGIDQPQHF,TGCAGCGTGGGGACAGGGATAGATCAGCCCCAGCATTTT
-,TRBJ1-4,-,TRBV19,CASSRGRNEKLFF,TGTGCCAGCTCCCGCGGGCGTAATGAAAAACTGTTTTTT
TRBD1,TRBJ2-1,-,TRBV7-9,CASSARDRRRINEQFF,TGTGCCAGCAGCGCCCGGGACAGGAGAAGGATCAATGAGCAGTTCTTC
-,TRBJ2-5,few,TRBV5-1,CASREILQGQETQYF,TGCGCCAGCAGGGAAATCTTACAGGGCCAAGAGACCCAGTACTTC
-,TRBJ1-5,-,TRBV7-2,CASSLDLNQPQHF,TGTGCCAGCAGCTTAGATCTCAATCAGCCCCAGCATTTT
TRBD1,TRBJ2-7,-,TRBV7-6,CASSPGQGTREQYF,TGTGCCAGCAGCCCGGGACAGGGGACGAGGGAGCAGTACTTC
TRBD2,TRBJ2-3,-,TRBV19,CASSLGLAGGASTDTQYF,TGTGCCAGTAGCCTCGGACTAGCGGGGGGCGCTAGCACAGATACGCAGTATTTT
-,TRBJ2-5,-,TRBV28,CASSLSGVQETQYF,TGTGCCAGCAGTTTGTCGGGGGTCCAAGAGACCCAGTACTTC
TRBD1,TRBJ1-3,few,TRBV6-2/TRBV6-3,CASRPPTGTGNTIYF,TGTGCCAGCCGCCCGCCGACAGGGACGGGAAACACCATATATTTT
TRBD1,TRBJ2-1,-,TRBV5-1,CASSEGQGNYNEQFF,TGCGCCAGCAGCGAGGGACAGGGGAACTACAATGAGCAGTTCTTC
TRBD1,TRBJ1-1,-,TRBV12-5,CASGSPRDRGKNTEAFF,TGTGCTAGTGGCTCTCCCCGGGACAGGGGAAAGAACACTGAAGCTTTCTTT
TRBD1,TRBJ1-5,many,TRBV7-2,CASSSLDRTSNQPQHF,TGTGCCAGCAGCTCCCTGGACAGGACGAGCAATCAGCCCCAGCATTTT
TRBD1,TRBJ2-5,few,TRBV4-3,CASSNNRGQETQYF,TGCGCCAGCAGCAACAACAGGGGCCAAGAGACCCAGTACTTC
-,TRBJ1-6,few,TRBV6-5,CASSYSRVTTYNSPLHF,TGTGCCAGCAGTTACTCGAGGGTTACTACCTATAATTCACCCCTCCACTTT
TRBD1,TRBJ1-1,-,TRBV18,CASSLLGQEANTEAFF,TGTGCCAGCTCCCTTCTGGGACAGGAGGCGAACACTGAAGCTTTCTTT
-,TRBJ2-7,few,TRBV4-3,CASSQDGGREQYF,TGCGCCAGCAGCCAAGATGGGGGGCGGGAGCAGTACTTC
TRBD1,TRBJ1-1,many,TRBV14,CASSQKQGAYTEAFF,TGTGCCAGCAGCCAAAAGCAGGGGGCGTACACTGAAGCTTTCTTT
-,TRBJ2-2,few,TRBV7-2,CASNKNAGFNTGELFF,TGTGCCAGCAACAAAAACGCAGGGTTCAACACCGGGGAGCTGTTTTTT
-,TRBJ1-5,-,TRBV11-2,CASSRMSASPQHF,TGTGCCAGCAGCCGCATGTCGGCTTCGCCCCAGCATTTT
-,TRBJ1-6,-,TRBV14,CASSPQSYSPLHF,TGTGCCAGCAGTCCACAATCCTATTCACCCCTCCACTTT
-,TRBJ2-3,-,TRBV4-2,CASSQGASLRGTDTQYF,TGTGCCAGCAGCCAAGGAGCCTCCCTTAGAGGCACAGATACGCAGTATTTT
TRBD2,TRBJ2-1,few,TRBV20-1,CSATPAGGSFF,TGCAGTGCTACCCCTGCGGGGGGGAGCTTCTTC
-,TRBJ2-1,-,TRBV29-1,CSVEGWDADNEQFF,TGCAGCGTTGAAGGCTGGGACGCCGACAATGAGCAGTTCTTC
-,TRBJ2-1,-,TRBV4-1,CASSQDWRSTYSYNEQFF,TGCGCCAGCAGCCAAGACTGGAGAAGCACTTACTCCTACAATGAGCAGTTCTTC